This T cell receptor beta chain was recorded in a study of T cells in Graves' hyperthyroidism and ophthalmopathy. There were TCR beta CDR3 regions amplified from RNA transcripts. During a first-round RT-PCR of the TCR CDR3, the HTBI primer set was used. TCRdb recomputed calls from the multiplex PCR reads with MiXCR, one row per CDR3 protein. The sample has a few hundred thousand distinct CDR3 sequences, about an eighth seen once; the top ten hold approximately 35%. Germline-derived CDR1 and CDR2 are SGHNT and YENEEA. V was pared by 5 bases and J by 1 base, with 8 bases between. CDR3 length: 13 amino acids. This clonotype was observed a few times. Diagnosis rested on symptoms, serum thyroxine and TRAb, thyroid ultrasound, and orbital computed tomography.

J is TRBJ1-1 and V is TRBV11-3; no reliable D call. The sample taken for sequencing was blood. The source is a woman aged 40 to 49 with Graves' ophthalmopathy. CDR3 sequence reads: CASSRGPNTEAFF. CDR3 coding DNA: TGTGCCAGCAGCCGAGGGCCGAACACTGAAGCTTTCTTT.